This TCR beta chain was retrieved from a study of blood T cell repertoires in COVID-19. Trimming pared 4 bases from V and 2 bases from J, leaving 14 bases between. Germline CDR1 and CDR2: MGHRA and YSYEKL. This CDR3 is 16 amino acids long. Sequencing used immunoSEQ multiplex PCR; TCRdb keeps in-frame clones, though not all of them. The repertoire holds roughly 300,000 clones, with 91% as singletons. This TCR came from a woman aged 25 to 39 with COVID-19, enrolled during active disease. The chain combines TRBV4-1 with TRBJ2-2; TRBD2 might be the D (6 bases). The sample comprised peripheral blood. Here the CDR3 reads CASSRWAGINTGELFF. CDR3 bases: TGCGCCAGCAGCCGGTGGGCGGGAATCAACACCGGGGAGCTGTTTTTT.